This TCR beta chain was captured in a study of T cell changes during pregnancy in multiple sclerosis. CDR3 length: 15 amino acids. Per germline, CDR1 PRHDT and CDR2 FYEKMQ (reference sequence). The V gene end was trimmed by 5 bases and the J gene end by 5 bases; junction bases not matched to a gene: 5. The protocol was immunoSEQ multiplex PCR, while the TCRdb copy is restricted to in-frame clones and leaves out a portion. The table includes 85,000 to 130,000 clones, about 89% detected once. The chain has TRBV13 and TRBJ2-1; 11 nucleotides align to TRBD2. This clonotype was sampled from a female donor with multiple sclerosis, enrolled in a pregnancy study. Material: peripheral blood, obtained before pregnancy. The CDR3 DNA sequence: TGTGCCAGCAGCGTACCTAGCGGGGGGAACAATGAGCAGTTCTTC. This gives the protein CASSVPSGGNNEQFF.